The next 26 T cell receptor beta chains were all read from a single sample in a study of sequential checkpoint blockade in melanoma. Produced via immunoSEQ multiplex PCR; TCRdb's table is partial and in-frame only. Of 30,000 to 40,000 clones in the sample, 80% to 90% were seen once. Treatment noted: randomized to nivolumab then ipilimumab (arm A) or the reverse (arm B). The material sequenced was CD8+ T cells sorted from blood (inferred from file names), taken from a patient given nivolumab and ipilimumab in sequence. The receptors originated from a human donor with melanoma.

The CDR3 loop is CASSSRGKHSPLHF. In DNA, the CDR3 is TGTGCCAGCAGTTCCAGGGGGAAACATTCACCCCTCCACTTT. This rearrangement joins TRBV6-5 to TRBJ1-6, with 7 bases lining up with TRBD1. Germline V gene data show CDR1 as MNHEY and CDR2 as SVGAGI. The CDR3 extends over 14 amino acids. Trimming cost V 4 bases and J 8 bases; bases outside gene matches: 5.

A few counts support this clone. V usage is TRBV28 and J usage is TRBJ1-2; no reliable D call. The V and J ends lost 2 bases and 8 bases respectively, with 6 bases between them. The germline V gene has CDR1 MDHEN and CDR2 SYDVKM. The CDR3 covers 11 residues. In DNA form, the CDR3 reads TGTGCCAGCAGTTTAGGCATCGGCTACACCTTC. It translates to CASSLGIGYTF.

The J gene is TRBJ1-5, the V gene TRBV19, with TRBD1 matching over 9 bases. Per the germline V gene, CDR1 is LNHDA and CDR2 is SQIVND (reference sequence). V lost 9 bases, J lost 1 base, and 7 bases stayed unmatched. The CDR3 is made up of 15 amino acids. The DNA of the CDR3 is TGTGCCAGCCAGACAGGGGGGGCGAGCAATCAGCCCCAGCATTTT. This encodes CASQTGGASNQPQHF.

This CDR3 is CSARTVYGYTF. CDR3 coding DNA: TGCAGCGCTAGGACAGTCTATGGCTACACCTTC. The chain carries TRBV29-1 and TRBJ1-2, with D maybe TRBD1 (6 bases). Germline V CDR1 and CDR2: SQVTM, ANQGSEA. The CDR3 covers 11 residues. Trimming removed 7 bases from V and 4 bases from J, with 10 bases in between.

The chain combines TRBV5-6 with TRBJ2-3; D ambiguous. Germline values: CDR1 SGHDT, CDR2 YYEEEE. The CDR3 length is 12 residues. Trimming shortened V by 0 bases and J by 5 bases, and 4 bases separated the two germline ends. CDR3 DNA sequence: TGTGCCAGCAGCTTGGGTCGAGATACGCAGTATTTT. Amino acids: CASSLGRDTQYF.

The rearrangement links TRBV7-8 to TRBJ1-3; no clear D. The CDR3 runs to 13 residues. The germline V gene encodes CDR1 SGHVS and CDR2 FQNEAQ. The V gene lost 2 bases and the J gene lost 9 bases, with 11 bases spanning the gap. The DNA for the CDR3 is TGTGCCAGCAGCTTATACGGGTCTGGCACCATATATTTT. Encoded protein: CASSLYGSGTIYF.

Only a few counts were recorded for this clone. The gene calls are TRBV7-3 and TRBJ2-7; 9 nucleotides match TRBD1. The ends lost 4 bases at V and 0 bases at J; junction bases unmatched: 19. CDR3 length equals 20 residues. Germline values: CDR1 SGHTA, CDR2 FQGTGA. The CDR3 loop is CASSYSVGYPGQGYSYEQYV. The CDR3 nucleotides are TGTGCCAGCAGCTACTCGGTTGGGTATCCGGGACAGGGCTACTCCTACGAGCAGTACGTC.

The genes are TRBV11-2 and TRBJ1-1, with D possibly matching TRBD1 (6 bases). CDR3 length: 16 amino acids. The V gene lost 5 bases and the J gene lost 10 bases, with 26 bases spanning the gap. Germline CDR1 and CDR2: SGHAT and FQNNGV. This CDR3 is CASSLLKLGAAGVAFF. The CDR3, as DNA: TGTGCCAGCAGCCTCCTGAAGCTGGGGGCCGCGGGGGTAGCTTTCTTT.

V gene TRBV10-3 combines with J gene TRBJ2-7; D is uncertain. From germline, CDR1 is ENHRY and CDR2 SYGVKD. Trimming pared 5 bases from V and 2 bases from J, leaving 7 bases between. CDR3 length equals 12 residues. CDR3 nucleotide sequence: TGTGCCATCAGTACAGATACCTACGAGCAGTACTTC. Translation: CAISTDTYEQYF.

The chain is built from TRBV19 and TRBJ1-2, with 9 bases aligning to TRBD1. This CDR3 contains 13 residues. From germline, CDR1 is LNHDA and CDR2 SQIVND (reference sequence). After removal of 6 bases from V and 5 bases from J, the junction contained 4 bases not matched to a gene. The CDR3 loop is CASSPGQGYGYTF. The CDR3, as DNA: TGTGCCAGTAGCCCGGGACAGGGATATGGCTACACCTTC.

This chain connects TRBV7-9 to TRBJ1-5; 10 bases align to TRBD1. CDR3 length: 14 amino acids. With 5 bases clipped from V and 5 bases from J, the junction kept 3 bases outside the gene matches. Germline CDR1 SEHNR, CDR2 FQNEAQ (reference sequence). The CDR3: CASSDDRGHQPQHF. The CDR3 region has the DNA TGTGCCAGCAGCGACGACAGGGGGCATCAGCCCCAGCATTTT.

The rearrangement links TRBV29-1 to TRBJ2-1, with D possibly being TRBD2 (6 bases). The V end was cut by 6 bases, the J end by 9 bases, with 15 bases between. The CDR3 length is 12 residues. Germline values: CDR1 SQVTM, CDR2 ANQGSEA. CDR3 protein: CSVDWGGPEQFF. The CDR3 DNA is TGCAGCGTGGATTGGGGAGGACCTGAGCAGTTCTTC.

The chain couples TRBV9 to TRBJ1-2, with 7 bases aligning to TRBD1. Germline V gives CDR1 SGDLS, CDR2 YYNGEE. CDR3 length: 12 residues. V shed 3 bases and J 8 bases; nucleotides not matched to a gene: 4. For the CDR3, the DNA is TGTGCCAGCAGCGAACAGGGGTACGGCTACACCTTC. Amino acid sequence: CASSEQGYGYTF.

This clone was picked up one time. The rearrangement links TRBV7-9 to TRBJ2-5; 10 positions match TRBD2. This CDR3 is built from 16 residues. The germline V gene has CDR1 SEHNR and CDR2 FQNEAQ (reference sequence). Trimming at V came to 4 bases and at J to 5 bases, leaving 10 bases not matched to a gene. CDR3 bases: TGTGCCAGCAGCTCCCGGACTAGCGGAAGGGGGGAGACCCAGTACTTC. Its translation is CASSSRTSGRGETQYF.

The gene calls are TRBV6-5 and TRBJ2-2, with 8 bases aligning to TRBD1. The CDR3 consists of 15 residues. The V segment lost 11 bases and the J segment 4 bases; nucleotides outside the gene matches: 12. Germline CDR1 reads MNHEY; CDR2 reads SVGAGI. The CDR3 coding sequence is TGTGCCGTCAGCCCGCGACAGGGGACCACCGGGGAGCTGTTTTTT. Translated: CAVSPRQGTTGELFF.

This clone appeared a single time. This chain connects TRBV4-1 to TRBJ2-5, with TRBD1 matching 9 bases. CDR1 MGHRA and CDR2 YSYEKL come from the germline V gene. This CDR3 is 17 amino acids long. Trimming took 1 base from V and 4 from J; bases not matched to a gene: 10. CDR3 residues: CASSQVYTGTGIETQYF. CDR3 in DNA: TGCGCCAGCAGCCAAGTTTATACCGGGACAGGGATAGAGACCCAGTACTTC.

Note on this clone: Other DNA sequences in the sample encode the same CDR3. The V gene is TRBV7-3, the J gene TRBJ1-1; a possible D gene is TRBD1 (5 bases). Germline CDR1 and CDR2: SGHTA and FQGTGA. V was trimmed by 5 bases and J by 5 bases, leaving 12 bases between them. This CDR3 contains 13 residues. The CDR3 DNA is TGTGCCAGCAGCCTCGGGGGGGGGACTGAAGCTTTCTTT. Its protein product is CASSLGGGTEAFF. Full variable domain (remainder filled in from reference TRBV7-3 and TRBJ1-1): GAGVSQTPSNKVTEKGKYVELRCDPISGHTALYWYRQSLGQGPEFLIYFQGTGAADDSGLPNDRFFAVRPEGSVSTLKIQRTERGDSAVYLCASSLGGGTEAFFGQGTRLTVV.

The rearrangement links TRBV6-1 to TRBJ1-3; D might be TRBD1 (6 bases). V lost 2 bases to trimming and J lost 4 bases, with 15 bases between them. CDR1 is MNHNS and CDR2 is SASEGT in the germline V gene. The CDR3 covers 16 residues. The CDR3 sequence is CASSEWAGVGGNTIYF. The CDR3 DNA sequence: TGTGCCAGCAGTGAATGGGCAGGGGTCGGAGGAAACACCATATATTTT.

The chain uses TRBV4-2 and TRBJ2-2; possibly TRBD2 for D (6 bases). Germline V gene data show CDR1 as LGHNA and CDR2 as YNFKEQ. V lost 1 base and J 5 bases, leaving 20 bases between the germline ends. This CDR3 contains 18 residues. Written as DNA, the CDR3 is TGTGCCAGCAGCCAAGGGAATACGCGGGGAGTAGGAACCGGGGAGCTGTTTTTT. Translating gives CASSQGNTRGVGTGELFF.

This chain links TRBV29-1 with TRBJ2-7; the match to TRBD1 covers 8 bases. This CDR3 comprises 12 residues. Looked up from germline, CDR1 is SQVTM and CDR2 is ANQGSEA. V shed 5 bases and J 3 bases; nucleotides not matched to a gene: 3. CDR3 loop: CSVIGQGYEQYF. The CDR3 bases are TGCAGCGTTATCGGACAGGGCTACGAGCAGTACTTC.

Written as DNA, the CDR3 is TGTGCCAGCAGTCTATATAGCTACAATGAGCAGTTCTTC. Translating it yields CASSLYSYNEQFF. The rearrangement uses TRBV27 and TRBJ2-1; D remains ambiguous. Germline V lookup: CDR1 MNHEY, CDR2 SMNVEV (reference sequence). Trimming removed 5 bases at V and 3 bases at J, with 8 bases between. The CDR3 is 13 residues long.

V and J are TRBV7-7 and TRBJ2-1, with a possible D match to TRBD2 (5 bases). The CDR3 consists of 13 residues. Germline CDR1 SSHAT, CDR2 FNYEAQ (reference sequence). Trimming removed 5 bases at V and 9 bases at J, with 14 bases between. In DNA, the CDR3 is TGTGCCAGCAGCATATACCTAGGGAGTGAGCAGTTCTTC. Translated, it gives CASSIYLGSEQFF.

The V and J genes are TRBV9 and TRBJ2-3; TRBD2 might be the D (6 bases). CDR3 length: 16 residues. V gave up 6 bases and J gave up 2 bases, with 19 bases separating them. From germline, CDR1 is SGDLS and CDR2 YYNGEE. CDR3 coding DNA: TGTGCCAGCACCGGAGGCGGTAGCGGCCTCACAGATACGCAGTATTTT. It specifies CASTGGGSGLTDTQYF.

This chain joins TRBV15 and TRBJ2-2; 13 bases align to TRBD2. V gave up 1 base and J gave up 7 bases; unmatched junction bases: 15. The CDR3 consists of 20 residues. CDR1 is LNHNV and CDR2 is YYDKDF in the germline V gene (reference sequence). CDR3 amino acids: CATSRAPRTSGRAGSGELFF. The CDR3 nucleotides are TGTGCCACCAGCAGAGCTCCGCGGACTAGCGGGAGAGCCGGGAGCGGGGAGCTGTTTTTT.

Notes on this clone: Other DNA variants within this sample encode the same CDR3. The rearrangement uses TRBV9 and TRBJ2-3; 9 bases fit TRBD2. With 2 bases clipped from V and 0 bases from J, the junction kept 1 base outside the gene matches. Germline V CDR1 and CDR2: SGDLS, YYNGEE. The CDR3 runs to 15 residues. The CDR3 coding sequence is TGTGCCAGCAGCGTTCTAGCGGGAAGCACAGATACGCAGTATTTT. This codes for CASSVLAGSTDTQYF.

The rearrangement uses TRBV16 and TRBJ2-7; D remains ambiguous. V was pared by 1 base and J by 6 bases, with 10 bases between. The germline V gene encodes CDR1 KGHSY and CDR2 FQNENV. The CDR3 covers 13 residues. The CDR3 nucleotides read TGTGCCAGCAGCCAATTACCAGGTCCCGAGCAGTACGTC. It encodes CASSQLPGPEQYV.